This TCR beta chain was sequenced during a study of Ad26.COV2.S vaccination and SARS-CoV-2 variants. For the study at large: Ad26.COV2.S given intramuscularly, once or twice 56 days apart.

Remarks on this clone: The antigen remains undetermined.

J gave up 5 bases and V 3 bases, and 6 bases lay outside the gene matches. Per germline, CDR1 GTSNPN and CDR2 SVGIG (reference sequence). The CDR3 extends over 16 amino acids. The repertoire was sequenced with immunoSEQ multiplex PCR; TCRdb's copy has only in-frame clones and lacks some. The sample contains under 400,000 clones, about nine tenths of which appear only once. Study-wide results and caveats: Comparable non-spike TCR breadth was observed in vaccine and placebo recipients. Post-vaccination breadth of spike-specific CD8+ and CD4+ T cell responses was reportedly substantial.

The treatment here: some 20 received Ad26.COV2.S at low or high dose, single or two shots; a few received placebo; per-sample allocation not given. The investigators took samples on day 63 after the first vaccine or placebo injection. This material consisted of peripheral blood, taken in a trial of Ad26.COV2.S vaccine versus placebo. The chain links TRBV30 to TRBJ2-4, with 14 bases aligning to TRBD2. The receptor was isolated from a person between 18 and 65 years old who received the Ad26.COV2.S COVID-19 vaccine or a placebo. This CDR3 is CAWSWGLAGVENIQYF. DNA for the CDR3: TGTGCCTGGAGCTGGGGACTAGCGGGGGTAGAAAACATTCAGTACTTC.